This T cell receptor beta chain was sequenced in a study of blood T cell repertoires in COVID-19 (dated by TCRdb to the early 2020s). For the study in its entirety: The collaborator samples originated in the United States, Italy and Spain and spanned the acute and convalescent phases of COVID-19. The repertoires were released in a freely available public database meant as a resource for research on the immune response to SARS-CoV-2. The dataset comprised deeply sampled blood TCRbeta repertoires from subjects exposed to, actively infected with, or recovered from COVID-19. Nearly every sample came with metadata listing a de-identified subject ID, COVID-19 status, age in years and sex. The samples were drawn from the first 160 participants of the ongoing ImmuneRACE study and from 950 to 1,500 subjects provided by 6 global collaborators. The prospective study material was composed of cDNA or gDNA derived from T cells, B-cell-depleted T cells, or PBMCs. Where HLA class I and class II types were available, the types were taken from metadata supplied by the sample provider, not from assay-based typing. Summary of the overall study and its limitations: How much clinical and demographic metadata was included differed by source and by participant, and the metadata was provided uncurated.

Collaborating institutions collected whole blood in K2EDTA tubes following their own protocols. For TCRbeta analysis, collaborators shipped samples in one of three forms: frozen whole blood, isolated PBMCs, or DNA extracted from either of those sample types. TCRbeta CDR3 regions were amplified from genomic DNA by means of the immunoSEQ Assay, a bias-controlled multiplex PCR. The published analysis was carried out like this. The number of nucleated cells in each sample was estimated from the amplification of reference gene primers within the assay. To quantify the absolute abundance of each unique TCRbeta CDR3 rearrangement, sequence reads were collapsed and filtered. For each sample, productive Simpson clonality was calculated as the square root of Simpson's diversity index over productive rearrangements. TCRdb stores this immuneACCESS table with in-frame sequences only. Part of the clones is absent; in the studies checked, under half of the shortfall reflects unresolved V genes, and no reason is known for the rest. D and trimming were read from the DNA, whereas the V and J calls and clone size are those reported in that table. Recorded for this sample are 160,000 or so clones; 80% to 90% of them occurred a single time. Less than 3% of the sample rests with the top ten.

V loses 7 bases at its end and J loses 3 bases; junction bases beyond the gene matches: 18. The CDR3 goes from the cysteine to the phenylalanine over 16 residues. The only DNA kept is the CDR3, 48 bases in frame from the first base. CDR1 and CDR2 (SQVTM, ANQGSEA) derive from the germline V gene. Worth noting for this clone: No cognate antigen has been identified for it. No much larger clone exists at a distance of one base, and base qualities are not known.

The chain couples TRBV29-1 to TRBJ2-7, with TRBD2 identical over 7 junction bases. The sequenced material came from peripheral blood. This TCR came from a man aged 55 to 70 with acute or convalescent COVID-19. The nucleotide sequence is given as TGCAGCGCCCAACGGGGTTGGTCGGGAGGAAACTACGAGCAGTACTTC. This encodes CSAQRGWSGGNYEQYF.